The 20 T cell receptor beta chains listed next were all sequenced from one sample in a study of T cell repertoires in cytomegalovirus infection. TCRdb passed the reads through MiXCR, listing each CDR3 protein once. The sample has fewer than 350,000 distinct CDR3 sequences; over 7.5% are singletons. The sample comprised PBMCs. The receptor set was obtained from a human donor in good health (CMV status not recorded). Some clones in this sample may be carry-over from other donors' samples.

This clonotype was detected ten times or more. The rearrangement links TRBV7-2 to TRBJ1-1; D is undetermined. The CDR3 is 14 amino acids. The V gene lost 5 bases and the J gene lost 0 bases, with 10 bases spanning the gap. Looked up from germline, CDR1 is SGHTA and CDR2 is FQGNSA. The CDR3 bases are TGTGCCAGCAGCCGGTCAGTCATGAACACTGAAGCTTTCTTT. Translation: CASSRSVMNTEAFF.

This clonotype was seen ten or more times. The J gene is TRBJ2-1, the V gene TRBV7-2; D may be TRBD2 (5 bases). Deletions cut 5 bases from V and 15 bases from J, with 20 bases between. This CDR3 is 13 amino acids long. The germline V gene encodes CDR1 SGHTA and CDR2 FQGNSA. CDR3 residues: CASSHGSGVMGFF. CDR3 coding DNA: TGTGCCAGCAGCCATGGGAGTGGTGTAATGGGGTTCTTC. Supplemented by reference TRBV7-2 and TRBJ2-1, the full variable domain reads GAGVSQSPSNKVTEKGKDVELRCDPISGHTALYWYRQSLGQGLEFLIYFQGNSAPDKSGLPSDRFSAERTGGSVSTLTIQRTQQEDSAVYLCASSHGSGVMGFFGPGTRLTVL.

This clonotype has ten or more counts. This rearrangement joins TRBV7-9 to TRBJ1-2, with D maybe TRBD1 (5 bases). This CDR3 region has 13 residues. V was pared by 5 bases and J by 4 bases, with 11 bases between. Germline CDR1 reads SEHNR; CDR2 reads FQNEAQ (reference sequence). The DNA of the CDR3 is TGTGCCAGCAGCCTAGGGGCTGGCTATGGCTACACCTTC. This translates into CASSLGAGYGYTF.

The CDR3 is CASSQRPVSTDTQYF. CDR3 DNA sequence: TGTGCCAGCAGCCAACGGCCCGTTAGCACAGATACGCAGTATTTT. This rearrangement joins TRBV14 to TRBJ2-3, with D unclear. CDR1 is SGHDN, CDR2 FVKESK, per germline. The V end lost 2 bases, the J end lost 0 bases, and 9 bases lay between the germline ends. The CDR3 sequence is 15 residues long.

In its sample, this clonotype was seen many times. The chain links TRBV7-2 to TRBJ1-1, with D unclear. Germline V lookup: CDR1 SGHTA, CDR2 FQGNSA. The germline V and J ends were trimmed by 2 bases and 1 base, with 5 bases remaining between them. The CDR3 contains 13 residues. The CDR3 DNA follows: TGTGCCAGCAGCTTACCAAGGAACACTGAAGCTTTCTTT. It codes for CASSLPRNTEAFF.

The table lists this clonotype with many counts. The chain is built from TRBV10-3 and TRBJ2-3, with 14 nucleotides matching TRBD2. Trimming took 6 bases from V and 4 from J; bases not matched to a gene: 9. This CDR3 has 17 amino acids. The germline V gene encodes CDR1 ENHRY and CDR2 SYGVKD. Here the CDR3 reads CAIRDPGTSGSADTQYF. In DNA, the CDR3 is TGTGCCATCAGGGATCCCGGGACTAGCGGGAGCGCAGATACGCAGTATTTT.

The chain recombines TRBV9 with TRBJ1-6; TRBD1 is a possible D gene (5 bases). Germline V CDR1 and CDR2: SGDLS, YYNGEE. V lost 2 bases to trimming and J lost 8 bases, with 11 bases between them. This CDR3 region has 14 residues. In DNA form, the CDR3 reads TGTGCCAGCAGCGTGGCCGGACATGATTCACCCCTCCACTTT. This gives the protein CASSVAGHDSPLHF. Full variable domain (rest looked up from reference TRBV9 and TRBJ1-6): DSGVTQTPKHLITATGQRVTLRCSPRSGDLSVYWYQQSLDQGLQFLIQYYNGEERAKGNILERFSAQQFPDLHSELNLSSLELGDSALYFCASSVAGHDSPLHFGNGTRLTVT.

The table lists this clonotype with a few counts. The chain recombines TRBV19 with TRBJ1-1; D unclear. This CDR3 has 13 residues. The germline CDR1 and CDR2 sequences are LNHDA and SQIVND (reference sequence). The germline V and J ends were trimmed by 1 base and 4 bases, with 7 bases remaining between them. The DNA of the CDR3 is TGTGCCAGTAGTATAGTGGGTAGCACTGAAGCTTTCTTT. It specifies CASSIVGSTEAFF.

This clonotype was found many times. The CDR3 is CASSLYDSSGNTIYF. For the CDR3, the DNA is TGTGCCAGCAGCCTTTACGACTCTTCAGGAAACACCATATATTTT. The rearrangement joins TRBV9 to TRBJ1-3; D is undetermined. The CDR3 length is 15 residues. Germline V lookup: CDR1 SGDLS, CDR2 YYNGEE. Trimming shortened V by 4 bases and J by 4 bases, and 15 bases separated the two germline ends.

V is TRBV5-4 and J is TRBJ2-3, with TRBD2 identical over 12 bases. CDR1 and CDR2 from the germline V gene are SGHNT and YYREEE (reference sequence). The V gene end was trimmed by 1 base and the J gene end by 4 bases; junction bases not matched to a gene: 4. The length of the CDR3 is 16 residues. The CDR3 sequence is CASSLPLAGGSDTQYF. In nucleotides, the CDR3 is TGTGCCAGCAGCTTGCCCCTAGCGGGGGGGTCAGATACGCAGTATTTT.

This clonotype was observed at least ten times. V gene TRBV20-1 combines with J gene TRBJ2-6, with 7 bases matching TRBD1. The CDR3 runs to 16 residues. V trimming: 0 bases; J trimming: 2 bases; junction bases outside the gene matches: 4. The germline gives CDR1 DFQATT, CDR2 SNEGSKA (reference sequence). This CDR3 is CSARDEGGTGANVLTF. The CDR3, as DNA: TGCAGTGCTAGAGACGAAGGGGGCACTGGGGCCAACGTCCTGACTTTC.

CDR3: CASSDIPKAGGYTF. CDR3 nucleotides: TGTGCCAGCAGCGACATACCAAAGGCGGGTGGCTACACCTTC. The rearrangement uses TRBV12-3 or TRBV12-4 and TRBJ1-2; D remains unclear. This CDR3 has 14 residues. The V and J ends lost 6 bases and 7 bases respectively, with 18 bases between them.

A few counts support this clonotype. This chain connects TRBV20-1 to TRBJ2-7; 9 bases are a match to TRBD1. The CDR3 loop spans 13 amino acids. After removal of 6 bases from V and 7 bases from J, the junction contained 10 bases not matched to a gene. Germline CDR1 and CDR2: DFQATT and SNEGSKA (reference sequence). CDR3 coding DNA: TGCAGTGCCAGCTTCGGGACAGGGCATGAGCAGTACTTC. This encodes CSASFGTGHEQYF.

This clonotype was observed many times. The chain carries TRBV7-2 and TRBJ1-1, with TRBD1 as a possible D gene (5 bases). The V gene's germline CDR1 is SGHTA and CDR2 FQGNSA. The CDR3 loop spans 14 amino acids. Trimming took off 4 bases at V and 0 bases at J, with 9 bases between the two ends. The CDR3 sequence: CASSSQVLNTEAFF. The CDR3 DNA follows: TGTGCCAGCAGCTCACAGGTTCTGAACACTGAAGCTTTCTTT.

This clonotype showed up many times. The chain uses TRBV7-2 and TRBJ1-5; D may be TRBD1 (5 bases). This CDR3 is built from 13 residues. Deletions cut 5 bases from V and 4 bases from J, with 9 bases between. Germline lookup yields CDR1 SGHTA and CDR2 FQGNSA. Here the CDR3 DNA reads TGTGCCAGCAGCCCCCCAGGGAATCAGCCCCAGCATTTT. Protein product: CASSPPGNQPQHF.

The sample holds many counts of this clonotype. The rearrangement links TRBV6-1 to TRBJ2-7; 7 positions match TRBD2. The CDR3 contains 15 residues. The ends lost 1 base at V and 10 bases at J; junction bases unmatched: 13. Germline CDR1 MNHNS, CDR2 SASEGT. The CDR3 region is CASSEGGGQATLQYF. CDR3 DNA: TGTGCCAGCAGTGAAGGCGGGGGTCAGGCCACCCTTCAGTACTTC.

This clonotype appeared a few times. This chain connects TRBV30 to TRBJ2-1, with 15 nucleotides matching TRBD2. Germline trimming cut 3 bases from V and 0 bases from J; bases unmatched to any gene: 9. Germline lookup yields CDR1 GTSNPN and CDR2 SVGIG (reference sequence). The CDR3 runs 19 residues. The CDR3 nucleotides are TGTGCCTGGAGCCAAGGACTAGCGGGAGGGCCGAGCTCCTACAATGAGCAGTTCTTC. Its translation: CAWSQGLAGGPSSYNEQFF. The whole variable domain, remainder taken from reference TRBV30 and TRBJ2-1, is SQTIHQWPATLVQPVGSPLSLECTVEGTSNPNLYWYRQAAGRGLQLLFYSVGIGQISSEVPQNLSASRPQDRQFILSSKKLLLSDSGFYLCAWSQGLAGGPSSYNEQFFGPGTRLTVL.

This clonotype was counted a few times. V is TRBV28 and J is TRBJ2-4; TRBD1 agrees at 8 bases. Trimming took 5 bases from V and 9 from J; bases not matched to a gene: 12. Germline V CDR1 and CDR2: MDHEN, SYDVKM. This CDR3 spans 15 amino acids. The CDR3 DNA reads as TGTGCCAGCAGTGGGGCCTCGGGACAGGTCCCCATTCAGTACTTC. The encoded protein is CASSGASGQVPIQYF.

The chain is built from TRBV5-1 and TRBJ2-3; the D gene is possibly TRBD2 (5 bases). Germline-derived CDR1 and CDR2 are SGHRS and YFSETQ. The V gene lost 2 bases and the J gene lost 5 bases, with 18 bases spanning the gap. The CDR3 sequence is 16 residues long. Written as DNA, the CDR3 is TGCGCCAGCAGCTTAGTCGCTGCGGGCTTCCAAGATACGCAGTATTTT. Encoded protein: CASSLVAAGFQDTQYF.

The chain is built from TRBV6-5 and TRBJ2-3; TRBD2 aligns across 10 bases. The CDR3 is 18 amino acids. Germline loops: CDR1 MNHEY, CDR2 SVGAGI. V was pared by 1 base and J by 6 bases, with 13 bases of the junction left unmatched. CDR3 nucleotide sequence: TGTGCCAGCAGTTACTTGCCGCCCGGGACTAGCGATCGGGATACGCAGTATTTT. The encoded protein is CASSYLPPGTSDRDTQYF.